Below, one T cell receptor (beta chain) is given with its context. The antigen is unknown. The CDR3 has 15 residues. The V and J ends lost 5 bases and 9 bases, in that order; junction bases with no gene match: 6. Germline V CDR1 and CDR2: MDHEN, SYDVKM. The source of the sample is a study of OX40 agonist ivuxolimab in advanced cancers. Data came from immunoSEQ multiplex PCR; TCRdb stores just in-frame clones and leaves some out. The sample includes some 70,000 clones, roughly 90% of them seen just once. General study results and limits: Expansion of clones was among the lowest in partial responders at 0.1-3.0 mg/kg.

The chain employs TRBV28 and TRBJ2-4, with 14 bases matching TRBD2. Sample: CD4+ or CD8+ T cells sorted from blood, taken in a trial of the OX40 agonist ivuxolimab. This sequence was found in an adult with an advanced solid tumor such as melanoma, head and neck, liver or kidney cancer. The CDR3 spells CASSGGTSGRGIQYF. CDR3 in DNA: TGTGCCAGCAGTGGGGGGACTAGCGGGAGAGGCATTCAGTACTTC.